The 32 T cell receptor beta chains in this list originate from one sample, sequenced in a study of blood T cell repertoires in COVID-19. Produced via immunoSEQ multiplex PCR; TCRdb's table is partial and in-frame only. This sample has about 300,000 clones; more than 75% occur once, and the top ten carry 3.5% to 4.5%. Material for sequencing was PBMCs or T cells enriched from blood (not recorded which). These receptors came from a man aged 25-45 years who had recovered from COVID-19.

The chain is built from TRBV11-2 and TRBJ2-3; D remains unclear. The ends were cut back, 0 bases at V and 0 bases at J, with 19 bases in the middle. Germline CDR1 SGHAT, CDR2 FQNNGV. The CDR3 consists of 19 residues. CDR3 sequence: CASSLDFVRYRLSTDTQYF. DNA for the CDR3: TGTGCCAGCAGCTTAGATTTTGTGCGGTACCGCCTGAGCACAGATACGCAGTATTTT.

The chain recombines TRBV2 with TRBJ2-7; D is perhaps TRBD2 (7 bases). V lost 7 bases to trimming and J lost 0 bases, with 16 bases between them. Germline values: CDR1 SNHLY, CDR2 FYNNEI. This CDR3 is built from 15 residues. CDR3 loop: CASKPGDYRSYEQYF. The CDR3 bases are TGTGCCAGCAAGCCAGGGGACTACCGCTCCTACGAGCAGTACTTC.

The chain couples TRBV9 to TRBJ2-3, with D possibly being TRBD2 (6 bases). This CDR3 is built from 13 residues. Germline V gene lookup returns CDR1 SGDLS and CDR2 YYNGEE. Trimming cost V 7 bases and J 0 bases, with 9 bases left between them. The CDR3 here is CASRGTSTDTQYF. The CDR3 bases are TGTGCCAGCCGCGGGACTAGCACAGATACGCAGTATTTT.

The chain carries TRBV5-6 and TRBJ1-5; D call uncertain. Germline V gene lookup returns CDR1 SGHDT and CDR2 YYEEEE. The ends were cut back, 4 bases at V and 0 bases at J, with 8 bases in the middle. The CDR3 consists of 14 residues. The chain's CDR3 is CASSLSTSNQPQHF. Written as DNA, the CDR3 is TGTGCCAGCAGCCTCAGTACTAGCAATCAGCCCCAGCATTTT.

The chain is built from TRBV29-1 and TRBJ1-1; D not resolved. Trimming removed 5 bases at V and 0 bases at J, with 4 bases between. The CDR3 covers 11 residues. The germline CDR1 and CDR2 sequences are SQVTM and ANQGSEA. The CDR3 sequence: CSVLLNTEAFF. In nucleotides, the CDR3 is TGCAGCGTTCTTCTGAACACTGAAGCTTTCTTT.

V usage is TRBV2 and J usage is TRBJ1-5; D perhaps matches TRBD1 (5 bases). Deletions cut 3 bases from V and 3 bases from J, with 9 bases between. Per germline, CDR1 SNHLY and CDR2 FYNNEI. The CDR3 spans 14 residues. The CDR3 sequence: CASSDSGFNQPQHF. The CDR3 DNA follows: TGTGCCAGCAGTGACTCAGGGTTCAATCAGCCCCAGCATTTT.

V gene TRBV7-2 combines with J gene TRBJ1-2; D ambiguous. This CDR3 comprises 10 residues. V lost 10 bases and J lost 6, with 9 bases in between. Germline V lookup: CDR1 SGHTA, CDR2 FQGNSA. CDR3 in DNA: TGTGCCATCTCTGGCAATGGCTACACCTTC. It yields the protein CAISGNGYTF.

The V and J genes are TRBV6-4 and TRBJ2-1; 14 nucleotides line up with TRBD2. CDR1 MRHNA and CDR2 SNTAGT come from the germline V gene. The V gene end was trimmed by 0 bases and the J gene end by 10 bases; junction bases not matched to a gene: 2. This CDR3 comprises 15 residues. The CDR3 loop is CASSDSTSGGAEQFF. In DNA form, the CDR3 reads TGTGCCAGCAGTGACTCGACTAGCGGGGGGGCGGAGCAGTTCTTC.

The chain recombines TRBV19 with TRBJ2-3; TRBD2 agrees at 8 bases. CDR3 length equals 15 residues. CDR1 LNHDA and CDR2 SQIVND come from the germline V gene (reference sequence). V was clipped by 5 bases and J by 2 bases; unmatched bases: 6. The CDR3 here is CASSLLSGNTDTQYF. The CDR3 region has the DNA TGTGCCAGTAGTCTCCTTAGCGGGAACACAGATACGCAGTATTTT.

The chain couples TRBV27 to TRBJ2-7; 8 bases align to TRBD2. The length of the CDR3 is 15 residues. The germline gives CDR1 MNHEY, CDR2 SMNVEV (reference sequence). The junction had 7 bases not matched to a gene; V was cut back by 2 bases and J by 4 bases. The CDR3 loop reads CASSLGGTSLYEQYF. In DNA form, the CDR3 reads TGTGCCAGCAGTTTAGGAGGGACTAGTTTGTACGAGCAGTACTTC.

The genes are TRBV15 and TRBJ1-3; TRBD1 might be the D (6 bases). Germline CDR1 reads LNHNV; CDR2 reads YYDKDF (reference sequence). Deletions cut 3 bases from V and 0 bases from J, with 12 bases between. The CDR3 has 16 amino acids. The CDR3 reads CATSRETGYSGNTIYF. The CDR3 DNA follows: TGTGCCACCAGCAGGGAAACAGGGTACTCTGGAAACACCATATATTTT. Full variable domain (rest looked up from reference TRBV15 and TRBJ1-3): DAMVIQNPRYQVTQFGKPVTLSCSQTLNHNVMYWYQQKSSQAPKLLFHYYDKDFNNEADTPDNFQSRRPNTSFCFLDIRSPGLGDTAMYLCATSRETGYSGNTIYFGEGSWLTVV.

The sample holds one count of this clone. The V call is TRBV2, the J call TRBJ2-3; 12 nucleotides line up with TRBD1. The CDR3 totals 15 residues. The junction had 9 bases not matched to a gene; V was cut back by 10 bases and J by 4 bases. CDR1 and CDR2 (germline): SNHLY, FYNNEI. The CDR3 bases are TGTGCCAACTCCGCCGGGACAGGGGGCGCAGATACGCAGTATTTT. This codes for CANSAGTGGADTQYF. Based on the CDR3 plus reference TRBV2 and TRBJ2-3, the full variable domain is EPEVTQTPSHQVTQMGQEVILRCVPISNHLYFYWYRQILGQKVEFLVSFYNNEISEKSEIFDDQFSVERPDGSNFTLKIRSTKLEDSAMYFCANSAGTGGADTQYFGPGTRLTVL.

The DNA of the CDR3 is TGTGCCAGTAACCCGGCGGGACACAATGAGCAGTTCTTC. Translated: CASNPAGHNEQFF. V usage is TRBV19 and J usage is TRBJ2-1, with D maybe TRBD2 (6 bases). The CDR3 is 13 residues long. In germline, CDR1 is LNHDA, CDR2 SQIVND (reference sequence). Deletions cut 7 bases from V and 5 bases from J, with 12 bases between.

V and J are TRBV25-1 and TRBJ1-2; 8 bases are shared with TRBD1. The trim removed 1 base at V and 6 bases at J, leaving 7 bases unmatched. The CDR3 covers 15 residues. The germline V gene has CDR1 MGHDK and CDR2 SYGVNS. This CDR3 is CASSESDRGGNGYTF. Here the CDR3 DNA reads TGTGCCAGCAGTGAATCCGACAGGGGCGGAAATGGCTACACCTTC.

CDR3 in amino acids: CASSLWDGTRQETQYF. In DNA, the CDR3 is TGTGCCAGCAGCCTATGGGATGGGACACGCCAAGAGACCCAGTACTTC. The rearrangement joins TRBV11-3 to TRBJ2-5; possibly TRBD1 for D (6 bases). The V gene lost 5 bases and the J gene lost 1 base, with 17 bases spanning the gap. The CDR3 sequence is 16 residues long. Germline-derived CDR1 and CDR2 are SGHNT and YENEEA.

The J gene is TRBJ2-7, the V gene TRBV10-3, with a tentative D call TRBD1 (5 bases). This CDR3 region has 15 residues. Trimming cost V 0 bases and J 6 bases, with 15 bases left between them. CDR1 and CDR2 from the germline V gene are ENHRY and SYGVKD. CDR3 nucleotides: TGTGCCATCAGTGAGTCATCCGCAAGTGGGGCCGAGCAGTACTTC. This gives the protein CAISESSASGAEQYF.

V gene TRBV25-1 combines with J gene TRBJ1-1; no clear D gene. Germline CDR1 and CDR2: MGHDK and SYGVNS. CDR3 size: 14 residues. Trimming took 5 bases from V and 1 from J, leaving 11 bases between them. CDR3 region: CASSPFTGNTEAFF. The CDR3 DNA is TGTGCCAGCAGTCCCTTTACGGGGAACACTGAAGCTTTCTTT.

Concerning this clone itself: Other nucleotide sequences in the sample specify the same CDR3. The chain carries TRBV11-3 and TRBJ2-1, with TRBD2 matching 10 bases. After removal of 4 bases from V and 0 bases from J, the junction contained 3 bases not matched to a gene. In germline, CDR1 is SGHNT, CDR2 YENEEA. This CDR3 has 16 residues. The CDR3 DNA is TGTGCCAGCAGCTCCCGGACTAGCGGCTCCTACAATGAGCAGTTCTTC. This translates into CASSSRTSGSYNEQFF.

This chain joins TRBV15 and TRBJ2-7, with 8 positions matching TRBD2. V gave up 1 base and J gave up 3 bases; unmatched junction bases: 5. Germline V gene sequence: CDR1 LNHNV, CDR2 YYDKDF (reference sequence). CDR3 length equals 15 residues. The CDR3 DNA reads TGTGCCACCAGCAGAGGTAGCGGGGCTATCTACGAGCAGTACTTC. Its translation: CATSRGSGAIYEQYF.

The V gene is TRBV9, the J gene TRBJ2-5; 7 positions agree with TRBD2. Per germline, CDR1 SGDLS and CDR2 YYNGEE. This CDR3 region has 16 residues. V was clipped by 2 bases and J by 4 bases; unmatched bases: 11. The CDR3 loop reads CASSVFGGGPGETQYF. The CDR3, as DNA: TGTGCCAGCAGCGTTTTTGGGGGAGGGCCTGGAGAGACCCAGTACTTC. Drawing the rest from reference TRBV9 and TRBJ2-5, the complete variable domain is DSGVTQTPKHLITATGQRVTLRCSPRSGDLSVYWYQQSLDQGLQFLIQYYNGEERAKGNILERFSAQQFPDLHSELNLSSLELGDSALYFCASSVFGGGPGETQYFGPGTRLLVL.

This clone has just one count. The same CDR3 arises from other DNA sequences in this sample as well. This chain uses TRBV28 with TRBJ2-7; TRBD1 matches at 8 bases. Trimming at V came to 3 bases and at J to 1 base, leaving 5 bases not matched to a gene. Germline V lookup: CDR1 MDHEN, CDR2 SYDVKM. The CDR3 runs to 15 residues. This CDR3 is CASSFPGTGSYEQYF. The CDR3 DNA is TGTGCCAGCAGTTTCCCCGGGACAGGTTCCTACGAGCAGTACTTC.

The genes are TRBV15 and TRBJ2-2, with 8 bases that match TRBD2. The length of the CDR3 is 15 residues. The junction had 6 bases not matched to a gene; V was cut back by 5 bases and J by 4 bases. The germline V gene encodes CDR1 LNHNV and CDR2 YYDKDF (reference sequence). CDR3 DNA sequence: TGTGCCACCAGCTACGGGAGGGCGAGCACCGGGGAGCTGTTTTTT. Its protein product is CATSYGRASTGELFF.

This clone was seen just once. Other DNA sequences in this specimen translate into the identical CDR3. J is TRBJ2-1 and V is TRBV2, with TRBD2 identical over 13 bases. Germline V gene data show CDR1 as SNHLY and CDR2 as FYNNEI. V shed 6 bases, J shed 9 bases, and the junction held 8 bases outside the gene matches. The CDR3 covers 15 residues. This chain's CDR3 is CASSVLAGGQGEQFF. CDR3 nucleotide sequence: TGTGCCAGCAGCGTACTAGCGGGGGGGCAGGGTGAGCAGTTCTTC. Looking up the rest from reference TRBV2 and TRBJ2-1 gives the full variable domain: EPEVTQTPSHQVTQMGQEVILRCVPISNHLYFYWYRQILGQKVEFLVSFYNNEISEKSEIFDDQFSVERPDGSNFTLKIRSTKLEDSAMYFCASSVLAGGQGEQFFGPGTRLTVL.

J is TRBJ2-3 and V is TRBV6-1, with 8 bases fitting TRBD2. Germline CDR1 reads MNHNS; CDR2 reads SASEGT. The trim removed 0 bases at V and 0 bases at J, leaving 2 bases unmatched. This CDR3 comprises 16 residues. CDR3 sequence reads: CASSEASGVSTDTQYF. CDR3 nucleotides: TGTGCCAGCAGTGAAGCTAGCGGGGTTAGCACAGATACGCAGTATTTT.

This chain connects TRBV25-1 to TRBJ2-5; tentative D call: TRBD1 (5 bases). The CDR3 is made up of 16 amino acids. CDR1 MGHDK and CDR2 SYGVNS come from the germline V gene. The V and J ends lost 6 bases and 4 bases respectively, with 21 bases between them. The CDR3 sequence: CASSPSIPGRRETQYF. CDR3 in DNA: TGTGCCAGCAGCCCCAGCATCCCAGGGCGGCGAGAGACCCAGTACTTC.

The rearrangement joins TRBV21-1 to TRBJ2-6; the table's TRBD2 call for D was not verified on the DNA. TRBV21-1 is shown as a pseudogene. The CDR3 has 16 residues. CDR3 in DNA: TGTGCCAGCAGCAAAGATCCCGGGGCTGGGGCCAACGTCCTGACTTTC. This encodes CASSKDPGAGANVLTF.

The rearrangement links TRBV18 to TRBJ2-1; D remains ambiguous. Germline V lookup: CDR1 KGHSH, CDR2 LQKENI. This CDR3 has 12 amino acids. Trimming removed 2 bases at V and 9 bases at J, with 8 bases between. The CDR3 here is CASSPMGSEQFF. CDR3 nucleotide sequence: TGTGCCAGCTCACCAATGGGCAGTGAGCAGTTCTTC.

This clone has only one observation. The CDR3 region is CASSHAGVGQPQHF. In DNA, the CDR3 is TGTGCCAGCAGCCATGCCGGGGTAGGCCAGCCCCAGCATTTT. V gene TRBV7-2 combines with J gene TRBJ1-5; D ambiguous. There are 14 residues in the CDR3. Per germline, CDR1 SGHTA and CDR2 FQGNSA. Trimming removed 5 bases from V and 7 bases from J, with 15 bases in between.

The rearrangement uses TRBV19 and TRBJ2-7; 7 bases are a match to TRBD1. The trim removed 5 bases at V and 3 bases at J, leaving 4 bases unmatched. The CDR3 length is 13 residues. CDR1 and CDR2 (germline): LNHDA, SQIVND (reference sequence). The CDR3 region has the DNA TGTGCCAGTAGTGGACGGACAGGCTACGAGCAGTACTTC. Encoded protein: CASSGRTGYEQYF.

The chain has TRBV24-1 and TRBJ1-1, with 11 nucleotides matching TRBD1. Germline CDR1 is KGHDR and CDR2 is SFDVKD. The CDR3 consists of 15 residues. The junction had 2 bases not matched to a gene; V was cut back by 3 bases and J by 3 bases. CDR3 in amino acids: CATSDPGQGDTEAFF. CDR3 bases: TGTGCCACCAGTGATCCGGGACAGGGGGACACTGAAGCTTTCTTT.

The chain combines TRBV18 with TRBJ1-2; 8 bases map to TRBD1. V shed 1 base and J 6 bases; nucleotides not matched to a gene: 4. The CDR3 consists of 14 residues. Germline-derived CDR1 and CDR2 are KGHSH and LQKENI. The DNA of the CDR3 is TGTGCCAGCTCACCACAGACAGGGGTACATGGCTACACCTTC. Translated: CASSPQTGVHGYTF.

The rearrangement uses TRBV18 and TRBJ1-5; no definite D call. V lost 3 bases, J lost 5 bases, and 8 bases lay in between. Per the germline V gene, CDR1 is KGHSH and CDR2 is LQKENI. The CDR3 spans 13 residues. CDR3 amino acids: CASSPQTYQPQHF. The DNA of the CDR3 is TGTGCCAGCTCACCCCAGACATATCAGCCCCAGCATTTT.